Below, 8 T cell receptor beta chains from the same sample are listed, as sequenced in a study of vaccination and CD4 T cells after COVID-19. TCRdb called the PCR reads again in MiXCR, with one record for every CDR3 protein. The repertoire holds about 21,000 distinct CDR3 sequences, with about 50% as singletons. The sequences come from CD4+ T cells from blood, collected before SARS-CoV-2 vaccination. The source of these receptors is a human donor who had recovered from COVID-19.

In its sample, this clonotype was seen a few times. J is TRBJ2-1 and V is TRBV15; maybe TRBD1 (6 bases). This CDR3 is built from 14 residues. V shed 3 bases and J shed 12 bases, with 18 bases lying between them. The germline V gene has CDR1 LNHNV and CDR2 YYDKDF (reference sequence). The DNA of the CDR3 is TGTGCCACCAGCAGCCCCGAGAGGGGGACCTGGCAGTTCTTC. It specifies CATSSPERGTWQFF. Filled out from reference TRBV15 and TRBJ2-1, the complete variable domain reads DAMVIQNPRYQVTQFGKPVTLSCSQTLNHNVMYWYQQKSSQAPKLLFHYYDKDFNNEADTPDNFQSRRPNTSFCFLDIRSPGLGDTAMYLCATSSPERGTWQFFGPGTRLTVL.

The rearrangement uses TRBV14 and TRBJ2-7; the D gene is possibly TRBD1 (5 bases). Germline-derived CDR1 and CDR2 are SGHDN and FVKESK. The CDR3 is 13 amino acids. Trimming took off 5 bases at V and 8 bases at J, with 16 bases between the two ends. The CDR3 sequence: CASSSGHLFKQYF. CDR3 sequence (DNA): TGTGCCAGCAGCTCCGGACACCTCTTTAAGCAGTACTTC.

In regard to this clonotype: Germline and junction disagree at one end, which may indicate a read error. This chain links TRBV7-8 with TRBJ2-1, with a tentative D call TRBD1 (5 bases). The CDR3 runs to 12 residues. Germline lookup yields CDR1 SGHVS and CDR2 FQNEAQ. Written as DNA, the CDR3 is TGTGCCAGCAGCCAGGGTCGAGGCCCAAGTGGCTTC. Amino acids: CASSQGRGPSGF.

The chain uses TRBV7-9 and TRBJ1-5; 7 bases align to TRBD1. V shed 1 base, J shed 2 bases, and the junction held 2 bases outside the gene matches. The V gene's germline CDR1 is SEHNR and CDR2 FQNEAQ (reference sequence). This CDR3 spans 15 amino acids. The CDR3 here is CASSLDRGGNQPQHF. Here the CDR3 DNA reads TGTGCCAGCAGCTTAGACAGGGGCGGCAATCAGCCCCAGCATTTT.

In this sample, this clonotype turned up a few times. The V and J genes are TRBV7-2 and TRBJ1-5; unclear D gene. This CDR3 has 14 residues. V lost 1 base, J lost 7 bases, and 11 bases lay in between. Germline V CDR1 and CDR2: SGHTA, FQGNSA. The CDR3: CASSLEAGDQPQHF. For the CDR3, the DNA is TGTGCCAGCAGCTTAGAGGCGGGTGACCAGCCCCAGCATTTT.

This clonotype has a handful of counts. This chain joins TRBV6-1 and TRBJ2-7, with TRBD1 matching 7 bases. The CDR3 runs to 14 residues. Per germline, CDR1 MNHNS and CDR2 SASEGT. V gave up 8 bases and J gave up 2 bases; unmatched junction bases: 9. The CDR3 coding sequence is TGTGCCAGCTCTAAAGGGGGCAGGACCTACGAGCAGTACTTC. This translates into CASSKGGRTYEQYF.

This clonotype was seen a few times. The CDR3: CASSIDGTGYQQPQHF. The DNA of the CDR3 is TGTGCCAGTAGTATAGATGGGACAGGGTATCAACAGCCCCAGCATTTT. The chain recombines TRBV19 with TRBJ1-5; TRBD1 matches 9 bases. Germline CDR1 LNHDA, CDR2 SQIVND (reference sequence). J gave up 7 bases and V 0 bases, and 7 bases lay outside the gene matches. This CDR3 spans 16 amino acids.

The V and J genes are TRBV12-3 or TRBV12-4 and TRBJ2-2; TRBD2 agrees at 7 bases. This CDR3 contains 15 residues. Losses at the gene ends were 9 bases for V and 0 bases for J; bases not matched to a gene: 7. The CDR3 nucleotides read TGTGCCAGTCTGACGGGGGGAGCGAACACCGGGGAGCTGTTTTTT. Its translation is CASLTGGANTGELFF.